The 22 T cell receptor beta chains reported below all come from one sample, sequenced in a study of early T cells in non-severe SARS-CoV-2 infection. TCRdb itself ran the 5' RACE reads through MiXCR, one entry per CDR3 protein. The sample yields about 25,000 distinct CDR3 sequences, around 4.8% seen once. The source material was whole blood. The receptors here all came from an adult who was a healthcare worker with PCR-confirmed SARS-CoV-2 infection or an uninfected control (not recorded which).

This chain connects TRBV5-5 to TRBJ2-7, with no clear D. In germline, CDR1 is SGHKS, CDR2 YYEKEE (reference sequence). This CDR3 is 13 amino acids long. V lost 4 bases to trimming and J lost 0 bases, with 8 bases between them. CDR3 coding DNA: TGTGCCAGCAGCCCGGCCTTCTCCTACGAGCAGTACTTC. It yields the protein CASSPAFSYEQYF. The full variable domain, its missing parts supplied by reference TRBV5-5 and TRBJ2-7, is DAGVTQSPTHLIKTRGQQVTLRCSPISGHKSVSWYQQVLGQGPQFIFQYYEKEERGRGNFPDRFSARQFPNYSSELNVNALLLGDSALYLCASSPAFSYEQYFGPGTRLTVT.

This clonotype has a count of ten or more. The chain recombines TRBV7-2 with TRBJ2-1; 8 bases line up with TRBD2. CDR3 length: 15 amino acids. J was trimmed by 5 bases and V by 4 bases; bases with no gene match: 7. Per the germline V gene, CDR1 is SGHTA and CDR2 is FQGNSA. As DNA, the CDR3 is TGTGCCAGCAGCTCATCCGGGACTAGAAACAATGAGCAGTTCTTC. Residues: CASSSSGTRNNEQFF.

This clonotype was observed a few times. The CDR3 region has the DNA TGTGCCAGCAGCCAAGTAGCCAGGGTGATCACTGAAGCTTTCTTT. Encoded protein: CASSQVARVITEAFF. The chain has TRBV4-2 and TRBJ1-1, with a tentative D call TRBD1 (5 bases). Trimming stripped 1 base from V and 4 bases from J, with 13 bases between. Germline V gene lookup returns CDR1 LGHNA and CDR2 YNFKEQ. This CDR3 has 15 residues.

The rearrangement uses TRBV7-2 and TRBJ2-6, with 11 nucleotides matching TRBD1. The CDR3 is made up of 19 amino acids. Germline V CDR1 and CDR2: SGHTA, FQGNSA. J lost 0 bases, V lost 6 bases, and 10 bases had no gene match. The CDR3 DNA sequence: TGTGCCAGCAGATTAAAGGACAGGGGGCTCCCCTCTGGGGCCAACGTCCTGACTTTC. Its protein product is CASRLKDRGLPSGANVLTF.

This clonotype ranks as medium-sized. This chain uses TRBV21-1 with TRBJ2-3. TRBV21-1 is a recognized pseudogene. The CDR3 spans 16 residues. As DNA, the CDR3 is TGTGCCAGCAGCAAGAAGCGCGTGCCTGGCACAGATACGCAGTATTTT. Protein product: CASSKKRVPGTDTQYF.

The rearrangement links TRBV6-5 to TRBJ1-2; a possible D gene is TRBD1 (5 bases). The V gene lost 2 bases and the J gene lost 2 bases, with 12 bases spanning the gap. This CDR3 has 15 amino acids. The V gene's germline CDR1 is MNHEY and CDR2 SVGAGI. The CDR3 region is CASSYGRGKNYGYTF. As DNA, the CDR3 is TGTGCCAGCAGTTACGGTCGGGGGAAGAACTATGGCTACACCTTC.

In this sample, this clonotype turned up a few times. The chain links TRBV2 to TRBJ2-1, with 7 bases fitting TRBD2. The CDR3 is made up of 20 amino acids. V shed 3 bases, J shed 0 bases, and the junction held 17 bases outside the gene matches. CDR1 SNHLY and CDR2 FYNNEI come from the germline V gene. Here the CDR3 DNA reads TGTGCCAGCAGTGAGCGGGGAGCGGGGAGTTTCATGAGCTCCTACAATGAGCAGTTCTTC. Translating gives CASSERGAGSFMSSYNEQFF.

This clonotype was recorded a few times. The V gene is TRBV12-3 or TRBV12-4, the J gene TRBJ1-5; D perhaps matches TRBD1 (6 bases). V was cut by 6 bases and J by 5 bases, with 14 bases left in between. The CDR3 is 14 amino acids. This CDR3 reads CASRRTGKDQPQHF. CDR3 nucleotides: TGTGCCAGCAGGCGTACAGGGAAGGATCAGCCCCAGCATTTT.

This clonotype has a count of ten or more. The chain is built from TRBV5-6 and TRBJ1-2; TRBD1 matches 9 bases. There are 15 residues in the CDR3. CDR1 is SGHDT and CDR2 is YYEEEE in the germline V gene. V lost 3 bases and J lost 2; bases outside the gene matches: 5. In DNA, the CDR3 is TGTGCCAGCAGCTCGGGACAGGGTAGAAACTATGGCTACACCTTC. Amino acids: CASSSGQGRNYGYTF. The whole variable domain, remainder taken from reference TRBV5-6 and TRBJ1-2, is DAGVTQSPTHLIKTRGQQVTLRCSPKSGHDTVSWYQQALGQGPQFIFQYYEEEERQRGNFPDRFSGHQFPNYSSELNVNALLLGDSALYLCASSSGQGRNYGYTFGSGTRLTVV.

Ten or more counts support this clonotype. The CDR3 here is CASSTGQLYGYTF. In nucleotides, the CDR3 is TGCGCCAGCAGCACGGGACAGCTCTATGGCTACACCTTC. The rearrangement joins TRBV5-1 to TRBJ1-2, with TRBD1 matching 7 bases. The trim removed 4 bases at V and 4 bases at J, leaving 4 bases unmatched. CDR1 is SGHRS, CDR2 YFSETQ, per germline. The length of the CDR3 is 13 residues. Variable domain in full (rest from reference TRBV5-1 and TRBJ1-2): KAGVTQTPRYLIKTRGQQVTLSCSPISGHRSVSWYQQTPGQGLQFLFEYFSETQRNKGNFPGRFSGRQFSNSRSEMNVSTLELGDSALYLCASSTGQLYGYTFGSGTRLTVV.

The chain is built from TRBV20-1 and TRBJ1-5, with 9 bases matching TRBD1. Germline trimming cut 6 bases from V and 3 bases from J; bases unmatched to any gene: 6. Germline V gene lookup returns CDR1 DFQATT and CDR2 SNEGSKA (reference sequence). There are 14 residues in the CDR3. CDR3 in amino acids: CSARTGAINQPQHF. The CDR3, as DNA: TGCAGTGCCAGGACAGGGGCAATCAATCAGCCCCAGCATTTT.

In its sample, this clonotype was seen many times. The CDR3 spells CASSPGTAMQPQHF. In nucleotides, the CDR3 is TGTGCCAGCAGTCCCGGGACGGCCATGCAGCCCCAGCATTTT. The chain employs TRBV2 and TRBJ1-5; tentatively, D is TRBD1 (5 bases). The CDR3 length is 14 residues. Germline V gene lookup returns CDR1 SNHLY and CDR2 FYNNEI. Trimming took off 5 bases at V and 7 bases at J, with 15 bases between the two ends.

In its sample, this clonotype was seen many times. The V gene is TRBV29-1, the J gene TRBJ1-5; 7 bases map to TRBD1. Germline CDR1 is SQVTM and CDR2 is ANQGSEA. This CDR3 has 14 residues. The junction had 10 bases not matched to a gene; V was cut back by 5 bases and J by 6 bases. CDR3 nucleotides: TGCAGCGTTCAGGTGGAGGGGGCAGGTCAGCCCCAGCATTTT. It yields the protein CSVQVEGAGQPQHF.

This clonotype showed up many times. The chain uses TRBV7-8 and TRBJ2-3, with D uncertain. CDR1 is SGHVS, CDR2 FQNEAQ, per germline. Trimming took off 1 base at V and 1 base at J, with 9 bases between the two ends. CDR3 size: 15 residues. CDR3 coding DNA: TGTGCCAGCAGCTTAGAACCACTCCGCACAGATACGCAGTATTTT. Protein product: CASSLEPLRTDTQYF.

This clonotype occurred a few times. V gene TRBV20-1 combines with J gene TRBJ2-7, with TRBD1 identical over 7 bases. Trimming at V came to 0 bases and at J to 2 bases, leaving 4 bases not matched to a gene. The CDR3 contains 14 residues. Germline CDR1 and CDR2: DFQATT and SNEGSKA (reference sequence). CDR3 region: CSARDRDSAYEQYF. The CDR3 nucleotides read TGCAGTGCTAGAGATCGGGACAGTGCCTACGAGCAGTACTTC.

The V call is TRBV7-2, the J call TRBJ2-3; possibly TRBD1 or TRBD2 for D (6 bases each). Germline V gene sequence: CDR1 SGHTA, CDR2 FQGNSA. The V gene lost 4 bases and the J gene lost 6 bases, with 14 bases spanning the gap. The CDR3 length is 14 residues. The CDR3 DNA is TGTGCCAGCAGCTCGGGGGCCCGATCGGATACGCAGTATTTT. Translation: CASSSGARSDTQYF.

This clonotype was seen ten or more times. This chain links TRBV5-6 with TRBJ2-1, with D unclear. Trimming cost V 0 bases and J 5 bases, with 6 bases left between them. The CDR3 is 13 amino acids. Per germline, CDR1 SGHDT and CDR2 YYEEEE. The CDR3 loop is CASSLDLNNEQFF. DNA of the CDR3: TGTGCCAGCAGCTTGGACTTGAACAATGAGCAGTTCTTC.

This clonotype has a count of ten or more. The chain joins TRBV7-2 to TRBJ1-3; D ambiguous. Deletions cut 2 bases from V and 0 bases from J, with 11 bases between. The CDR3 contains 16 residues. Germline CDR1 SGHTA, CDR2 FQGNSA. The chain's CDR3 is CASSLFRGSSGNTIYF. In DNA form, the CDR3 reads TGTGCCAGCAGCTTATTTCGGGGATCCTCTGGAAACACCATATATTTT.

At least ten counts were recorded for this clonotype. V is TRBV7-9 and J is TRBJ1-2; tentative D call: TRBD1 (6 bases). The CDR3 sequence is 15 residues long. Trimming stripped 3 bases from V and 0 bases from J, with 11 bases between. Germline CDR1 reads SEHNR; CDR2 reads FQNEAQ (reference sequence). CDR3 in DNA: TGTGCCAGCAGCTTTGACAGGTCTACTAACTATGGCTACACCTTC. This codes for CASSFDRSTNYGYTF.

This clonotype has more than one count but fewer than ten. Here the CDR3 reads CASSFTDLAMFF. In nucleotides, the CDR3 is TGTGCCAGCAGCTTTACGGACTTAGCGATGTTCTTC. The genes are TRBV7-8 and TRBJ2-1; possible D gene TRBD2, 5 bases. The CDR3 contains 12 residues. Germline CDR1 reads SGHVS; CDR2 reads FQNEAQ. With 3 bases removed from V and 15 bases from J, the gap between germline ends came to 15 bases.

Within the sample, this clonotype is medium-sized (0.01 to 0.1%). The V call is TRBV9, the J call TRBJ2-7; tentatively, D is TRBD1 or TRBD2 (5 bases each). The V end lost 6 bases, the J end lost 0 bases, and 25 bases lay between the germline ends. This CDR3 has 18 amino acids. The germline V gene encodes CDR1 SGDLS and CDR2 YYNGEE. CDR3 amino acids: CASNKTGWDGPASYEQYF. The CDR3, as DNA: TGTGCCAGCAACAAGACGGGGTGGGACGGCCCTGCCTCCTACGAGCAGTACTTC. Filled out from reference TRBV9 and TRBJ2-7, the complete variable domain reads DSGVTQTPKHLITATGQRVTLRCSPRSGDLSVYWYQQSLDQGLQFLIQYYNGEERAKGNILERFSAQQFPDLHSELNLSSLELGDSALYFCASNKTGWDGPASYEQYFGPGTRLTVT.

The genes are TRBV29-1 and TRBJ2-2, with D perhaps matching TRBD2 (5 bases). Trimming left V 6 bases short and J 4 bases short, with 12 bases between. The CDR3 sequence is 13 residues long. Germline V gene data show CDR1 as SQVTM and CDR2 as ANQGSEA. CDR3 region: CSVPGTITGELFF. CDR3 sequence (DNA): TGCAGCGTCCCGGGAACCATCACCGGGGAGCTGTTTTTT.